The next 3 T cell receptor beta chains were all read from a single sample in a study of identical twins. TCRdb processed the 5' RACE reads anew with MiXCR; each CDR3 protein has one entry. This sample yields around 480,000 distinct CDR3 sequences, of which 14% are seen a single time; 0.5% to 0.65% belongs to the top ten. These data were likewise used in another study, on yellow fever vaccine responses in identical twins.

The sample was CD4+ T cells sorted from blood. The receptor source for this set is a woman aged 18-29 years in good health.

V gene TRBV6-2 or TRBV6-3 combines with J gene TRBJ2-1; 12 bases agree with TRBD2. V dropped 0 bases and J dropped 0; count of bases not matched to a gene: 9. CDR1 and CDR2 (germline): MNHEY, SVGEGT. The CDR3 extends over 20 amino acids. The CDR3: CASSYSKVASGRGSYNEQFF. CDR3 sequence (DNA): TGTGCCAGCAGTTACTCGAAGGTGGCTAGCGGGAGGGGCTCCTACAATGAGCAGTTCTTC.

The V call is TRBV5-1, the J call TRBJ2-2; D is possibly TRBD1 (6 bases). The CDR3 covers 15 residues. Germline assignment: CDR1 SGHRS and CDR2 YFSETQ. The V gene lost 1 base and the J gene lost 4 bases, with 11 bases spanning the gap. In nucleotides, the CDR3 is TGCGCCAGCAGCTTGTTGCAGGGGCCCACCGGGGAGCTGTTTTTT. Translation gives CASSLLQGPTGELFF.

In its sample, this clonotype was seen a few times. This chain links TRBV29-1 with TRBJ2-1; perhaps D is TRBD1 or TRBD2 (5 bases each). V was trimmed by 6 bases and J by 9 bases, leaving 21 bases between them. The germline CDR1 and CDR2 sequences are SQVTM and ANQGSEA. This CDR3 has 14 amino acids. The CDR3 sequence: CSVEGRSERLEQFF. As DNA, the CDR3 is TGCAGCGTAGAGGGGCGGTCCGAACGGCTTGAGCAGTTCTTC.